Listed below are T cell receptor beta chains from one sample, sequenced in a study of CD4 T cell repertoires in COVID-19. Profiling relied on immunoSEQ multiplex PCR, and the TCRdb table lists in-frame clones only, not all of them. The data show about 24,000 clones, about 94% seen once. The sequencing here drew on circulating follicular helper CD4+ T cells (cTfh) from blood, taken before the COVID-19 pandemic. These receptors were taken from a human donor who had COVID-19. CDR3s include the opening cysteine and the closing phenylalanine or tryptophan. D genes are given only for firm matches. Expanded clones are given a class, and other clones once, few, many or no size at all.

clone_size | d_call | j_call | cdr3_length | v_call | cdr3_nt | cdr3_aa
once | TRBD2 | TRBJ2-7 | 15 | TRBV28 | TGTGCCAGCACCCCTTTAGCGGGAGGCCACTACGAGCAGTACTTC | CASTPLAGGHYEQYF
- | - | TRBJ1-5 | 15 | TRBV4-1 | TGCGCCAGCAGCCAAGAGGAAGGGGCCAATCAGCCCCAGCATTTT | CASSQEEGANQPQHF
- | - | TRBJ2-7 | 14 | TRBV25-1 | TGTGCCAGCAGTGCCCCGGGTGGATCCTACGAGCAGTACTTC | CASSAPGGSYEQYF
- | TRBD1 | TRBJ2-2 | 16 | TRBV7-9 | TGTGCCAGCAGCTTAGGGACAGGGGAGCACACCGGGGAGCTGTTTTTT | CASSLGTGEHTGELFF
once | TRBD1 | TRBJ1-1 | 16 | TRBV7-9 | TGTGCCAGCAGCTTCACTGGGGCAGGGGGCCCGCGTGAAGCTTTCTTT | CASSFTGAGGPREAFF
- | - | TRBJ1-1 | 11 | TRBV20-1 | TGCAGTGCTAGTATGAACACTGAAGCTTTCTTT | CSASMNTEAFF
once | TRBD2 | TRBJ2-7 | 15 | TRBV28 | TGTGCCAGCAGGCGCCATAGCGGGGTGACCTACGAGCAGTACTTC | CASRRHSGVTYEQYF
- | - | TRBJ2-2 | 13 | TRBV7-3 | TGTGCCAGCAGCTTATTAAACACCGGGGAGCTGTTTTTT | CASSLLNTGELFF
- | - | TRBJ1-2 | 13 | TRBV12-5 | TGTGCTAGTGGTTTGTCGGCTAACTATGGCTACACCTTC | CASGLSANYGYTF
- | TRBD2 | TRBJ2-1 | 14 | TRBV10-3 | TGTGCCATCAGTGGGGAGAGCGGGAGGGTTGAGCAGTTCTTC | CAISGESGRVEQFF